Listed below are T cell receptor beta chains from one sample, sequenced in a study of control samples from healthy donors and cancer patients. The table came from immunoSEQ multiplex PCR; TCRdb's copy has only in-frame clones and leaves some out. The sample has roughly 200,000 clones, and its top ten clones hold roughly 2%. Specimen: blood. These receptors were taken from a woman under 40 in good health. Each CDR3 is given with its conserved first and last residue. D genes are given only for firm matches.

V gene	J gene	D gene	CDR3 protein	CDR3 DNA
TRBV11-2	TRBJ1-1	.	CASSLVALGGTQAFF	TGTGCCAGCAGCTTAGTTGCTTTGGGGGGGACTCAAGCTTTCTTT
TRBV18	TRBJ1-1	.	CASSPRRGSDTEAFF	TGTGCCAGCTCACCACGAAGGGGATCGGACACTGAAGCTTTCTTT
TRBV10-3	TRBJ1-3	.	CAISEGGSSGNTIYF	TGTGCCATCAGTGAGGGGGGTTCCTCTGGAAACACCATATATTTT
TRBV11-2	TRBJ1-1	.	CASSLGNRLIHTEAFF	TGTGCCAGCAGCTTAGGGAACCGGCTTATCCACACTGAAGCTTTCTTT
TRBV6-5	TRBJ1-1	.	CASSSFPGRTFF	TGTGCCAGCAGTTCTTTTCCCGGGAGGACTTTCTTT
TRBV11-2	TRBJ2-7	.	CASSSDPTTKTEQYF	TGTGCCAGCAGCTCTGATCCTACTACGAAAACGGAGCAGTACTTC
TRBV27	TRBJ2-5	.	CASKERAPQETQYF	TGTGCCAGCAAAGAGCGAGCGCCCCAAGAGACCCAGTACTTC
TRBV27	TRBJ1-1	.	CASSLLTGVHKAFF	TGTGCCAGCAGTTTATTGACCGGGGTCCACAAGGCTTTCTTT
TRBV29-1	TRBJ1-1	.	CSVEAQLNTEAFF	TGCAGCGTTGAAGCACAGCTGAACACTGAAGCTTTCTTT
TRBV4-2	TRBJ2-3	.	CASSQAGTFTDTQYF	TGTGCCAGCAGCCAAGCCGGGACTTTCACAGATACGCAGTATTTT
TRBV28	TRBJ1-4	TRBD1	CASLDDRGNEKLFF	TGTGCCAGCTTAGATGACAGGGGTAATGAAAAACTGTTTTTT
TRBV9	TRBJ1-2	TRBD1	CASSLGGGEGYTF	TGTGCCAGCAGCTTAGGGGGCGGGGAAGGCTACACCTTC
TRBV11-2	TRBJ1-1	TRBD1	CASTFSGRGEAFF	TGTGCCAGCACCTTCTCGGGCAGGGGGGAAGCTTTCTTT
TRBV5-1	TRBJ1-2	.	CASSLALTGNYGYTF	TGCGCCAGCAGCTTGGCCCTCACGGGAAACTATGGCTACACCTTC
TRBV10-2	TRBJ1-5	TRBD1	CVSSDGGQGFDQPQHF	TGCGTCAGCAGTGACGGGGGACAGGGGTTTGATCAGCCCCAGCATTTT
TRBV15	TRBJ2-3	TRBD1	CATSRRTGGTDTQYF	TGTGCCACCAGCAGACGGACAGGCGGCACAGATACGCAGTATTTT
TRBV7-2	TRBJ1-5	.	CASSPQSANQPQHF	TGTGCCAGCAGTCCTCAGTCCGCTAATCAGCCCCAGCATTTT
TRBV24-1	TRBJ2-3	.	CATSVGGGATDTQYF	TGTGCCACTAGCGTGGGCGGTGGGGCCACAGATACGCAGTATTTT
TRBV12-3/TRBV12-4	TRBJ1-1	.	CASSLKGGDEAFF	TGTGCCAGCAGTTTAAAGGGCGGGGATGAAGCTTTCTTT
TRBV28	TRBJ1-1	.	CASSRWTLMKQDTEAFF	TGTGCCAGCAGTCGCTGGACCTTAATGAAGCAAGACACTGAAGCTTTCTTT
TRBV4-1	TRBJ2-7	.	CASSPGTGSYEQYF	TGCGCCAGCAGCCCAGGGACGGGCTCCTACGAGCAGTACTTC
TRBV4-3	TRBJ1-1	.	CASSQEGLGAFF	TGCGCCAGCAGCCAAGAGGGCCTCGGAGCTTTCTTT
TRBV2	TRBJ2-7	.	CASVGIQGRDEQYF	TGTGCCAGCGTCGGTATCCAGGGAAGGGACGAGCAGTACTTC
TRBV6-2/TRBV6-3	TRBJ2-7	.	CASSSRPIYEQYF	TGTGCCAGCAGTTCCCGACCGATCTACGAGCAGTACTTC
TRBV7-2	TRBJ1-2	.	CASSRGAGGGYTF	TGTGCCAGCAGCCGCGGCGCGGGGGGCGGCTACACCTTC
TRBV2	TRBJ1-5	.	CASGGNQPQHF	TGTGCCAGCGGGGGGAACCAGCCCCAGCATTTT
TRBV6-5	TRBJ1-5	TRBD1	CASSWTPRGPDQPQHF	TGTGCCAGCAGTTGGACCCCCAGGGGGCCAGATCAGCCCCAGCATTTT
TRBV15	TRBJ2-5	.	CATSRVGRQETQYF	TGTGCCACCAGCAGAGTAGGGCGGCAAGAGACCCAGTACTTC